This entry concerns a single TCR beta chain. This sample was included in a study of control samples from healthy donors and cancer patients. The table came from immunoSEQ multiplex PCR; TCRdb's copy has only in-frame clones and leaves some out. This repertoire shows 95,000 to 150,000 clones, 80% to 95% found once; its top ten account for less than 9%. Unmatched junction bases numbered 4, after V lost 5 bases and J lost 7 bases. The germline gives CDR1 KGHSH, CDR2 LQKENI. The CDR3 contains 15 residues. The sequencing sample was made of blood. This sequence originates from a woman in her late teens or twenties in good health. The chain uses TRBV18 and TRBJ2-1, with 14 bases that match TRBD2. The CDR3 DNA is TGTGCCAGCTCAACGGGACTAGCGGGAGTAAATGAGCAGTTCTTC. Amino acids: CASSTGLAGVNEQFF.